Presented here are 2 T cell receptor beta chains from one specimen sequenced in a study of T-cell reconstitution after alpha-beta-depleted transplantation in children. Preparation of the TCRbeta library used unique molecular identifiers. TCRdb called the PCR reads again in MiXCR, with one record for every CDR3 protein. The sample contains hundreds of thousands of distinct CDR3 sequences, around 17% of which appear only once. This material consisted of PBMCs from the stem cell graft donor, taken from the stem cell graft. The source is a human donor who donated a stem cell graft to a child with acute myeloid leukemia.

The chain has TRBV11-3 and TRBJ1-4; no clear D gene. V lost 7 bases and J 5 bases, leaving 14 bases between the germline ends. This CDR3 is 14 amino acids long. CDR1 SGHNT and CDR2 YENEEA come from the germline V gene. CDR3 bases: TGTGCCAGCACCGCCTCCGACGGGAATGAAAAACTGTTTTTT. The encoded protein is CASTASDGNEKLFF.

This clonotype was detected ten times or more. The CDR3 loop is CASSASWDYGYTF. DNA of the CDR3: TGTGCCAGCAGCGCAAGTTGGGACTATGGCTACACCTTC. The V call is TRBV9, the J call TRBJ1-2; no firm D call. The CDR3 covers 13 residues. Germline V CDR1 and CDR2: SGDLS, YYNGEE. With 3 bases removed from V and 3 bases from J, the gap between germline ends came to 9 bases. Supplemented by reference TRBV9 and TRBJ1-2, the full variable domain reads DSGVTQTPKHLITATGQRVTLRCSPRSGDLSVYWYQQSLDQGLQFLIQYYNGEERAKGNILERFSAQQFPDLHSELNLSSLELGDSALYFCASSASWDYGYTFGSGTRLTVV.